This T cell receptor beta chain was identified in a study of blood T cell repertoires in COVID-19. Germline CDR1 reads MDHEN; CDR2 reads SYDVKM. The CDR3 totals 15 residues. Trimming removed 5 bases from V and 7 bases from J; junction bases left unmatched: 11. Profiled with immunoSEQ multiplex PCR; TCRdb holds only in-frame clones, not every one. The sample comprises 150,000 to 200,000 clones, over 80% of which are singletons, and approximately 8.1% rests with the top ten. This clone came up once. This chain links TRBV28 with TRBJ1-5; 7 bases are a match to TRBD1. Sequences were obtained from peripheral blood. This receptor was identified in a woman of 80 years or more with COVID-19, enrolled during active disease. Written as DNA, the CDR3 is TGTGCCAGCAGTAAAGTGAAGGGGGCTGACCAGCCCCAGCATTTT. Residues: CASSKVKGADQPQHF.